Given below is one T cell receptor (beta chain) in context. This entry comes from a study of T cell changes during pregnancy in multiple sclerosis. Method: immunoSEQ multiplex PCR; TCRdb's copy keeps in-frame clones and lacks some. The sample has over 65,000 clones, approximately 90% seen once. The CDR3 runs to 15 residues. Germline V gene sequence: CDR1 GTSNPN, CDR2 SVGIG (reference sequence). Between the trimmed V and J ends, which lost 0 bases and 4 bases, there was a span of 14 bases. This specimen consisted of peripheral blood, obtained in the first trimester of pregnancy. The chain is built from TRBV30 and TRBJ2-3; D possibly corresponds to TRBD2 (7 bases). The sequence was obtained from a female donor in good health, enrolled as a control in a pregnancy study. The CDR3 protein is CAWSVRGGWSDTQYF. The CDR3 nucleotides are TGTGCCTGGAGTGTTAGGGGGGGGTGGTCAGATACGCAGTATTTT.